The clone carrying this TCR beta chain was detected many times. Antigen specificity is unknown. This sample stems from a study of molecular identifiers for immune sequencing clone quantification. Turning to the study itself: Replicate experiments took RNA from around 20,000 or 100,000 naive CD8 cells, divided it five ways and sequenced four. Whole-study results and caveats: Spike-in Jurkat TCR RNA from a single cell reportedly registered among approximately 900,000 naive cells.

Trimming removed 5 bases from V and 8 bases from J, with 13 bases in between. The CDR3 contains 14 residues. CDR1 SGHVS and CDR2 FNYEAQ come from the germline V gene. TCRdb called the PCR reads again in MiXCR, with one record for every CDR3 protein. The data show more than 250,000 distinct CDR3 sequences, 20% to 25% seen once. Sequences were obtained from naive CD8+ T cells from blood, with Jurkat cell RNA spiked in. Subset of the sample: FACS-sorted CD8+CD4-CCR7+CD45RA+ naive T cells. The TCR was taken from a human donor in good health. Some libraries in this study had Jurkat cell RNA spiked in. This chain joins TRBV7-6 and TRBJ1-6, with D perhaps matching TRBD1 (6 bases). CDR3 DNA: TGTGCCAGCAGCCGGACAGTATTCGATTCACCCCTCCACTTT. Translated, it gives CASSRTVFDSPLHF.